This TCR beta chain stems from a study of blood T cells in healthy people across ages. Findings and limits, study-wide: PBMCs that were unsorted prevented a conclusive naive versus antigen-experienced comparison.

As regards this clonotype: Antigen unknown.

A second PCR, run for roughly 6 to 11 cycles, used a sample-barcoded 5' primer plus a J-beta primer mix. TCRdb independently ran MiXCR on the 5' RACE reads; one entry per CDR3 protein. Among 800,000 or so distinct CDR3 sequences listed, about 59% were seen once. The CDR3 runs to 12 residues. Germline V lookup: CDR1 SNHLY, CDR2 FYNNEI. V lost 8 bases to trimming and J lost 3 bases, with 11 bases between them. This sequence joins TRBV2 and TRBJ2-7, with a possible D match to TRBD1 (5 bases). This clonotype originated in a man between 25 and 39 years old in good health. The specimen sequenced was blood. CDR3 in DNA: TGTGCCAGCCTGGACACGAACTACGAGCAGTACTTC. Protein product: CASLDTNYEQYF.